The 32 T cell receptor beta chains below all came from one sample that was sequenced in a study of blood T cell repertoires in COVID-19. Sequencing was performed with immunoSEQ multiplex PCR; in TCRdb, only in-frame clones are kept and a portion is missing. The sample yields a few hundred thousand clones, around nine tenths seen once. Sequenced: PBMCs or T cells enriched from blood (not recorded which). The receptor set was obtained from a woman aged 45-65 years who had been exposed to COVID-19.

This rearrangement joins TRBV7-8 to TRBJ2-7; TRBD1 agrees at 9 bases. Germline CDR1 and CDR2: SGHVS and FQNEAQ. V was pared by 6 bases and J by 6 bases, with 6 bases of the junction left unmatched. The CDR3 sequence is 13 residues long. The CDR3 nucleotides read TGTGCCAGCAGGCGGACAGGGGCGGGCGAGCAGTACTTC. Translating it yields CASRRTGAGEQYF.

This clone was observed a few times. The chain couples TRBV19 to TRBJ1-6, with 9 bases matching TRBD1. V dropped 8 bases and J dropped 7; count of bases not matched to a gene: 6. Germline CDR1 LNHDA, CDR2 SQIVND (reference sequence). This CDR3 region has 14 residues. CDR3 in amino acids: CASRGTGINSPLHF. The CDR3 DNA follows: TGTGCCAGTCGAGGGACAGGGATCAATTCACCCCTCCACTTT.

V usage is TRBV27 and J usage is TRBJ2-6; D perhaps matches TRBD2 (6 bases). Germline lookup yields CDR1 MNHEY and CDR2 SMNVEV (reference sequence). V gave up 6 bases and J gave up 2 bases, with 20 bases separating them. The CDR3 contains 18 residues. The CDR3 DNA sequence: TGTGCCAGCAGGACCGGGAGTACTACTAAGGCTGGGGCCAACGTCCTGACTTTC. Residues: CASRTGSTTKAGANVLTF.

CDR3 sequence reads: CASSAIGQGEQFF. The CDR3 DNA sequence: TGTGCCAGCAGCGCCATCGGACAGGGGGAGCAGTTCTTC. J is TRBJ2-1 and V is TRBV11-3; TRBD1 agrees at 9 bases. This CDR3 comprises 13 residues. The V segment lost 5 bases and the J segment 10 bases; nucleotides outside the gene matches: 6. CDR1 is SGHNT and CDR2 is YENEEA in the germline V gene.

The chain has TRBV29-1 and TRBJ1-2; D uncertain. This CDR3 region has 12 residues. V lost 1 base, J lost 5 bases, and 8 bases lay in between. Germline V gives CDR1 SQVTM, CDR2 ANQGSEA. As DNA, the CDR3 is TGCAGCGTTGAAGGCAAAGAGTATGGCTACACCTTC. It codes for CSVEGKEYGYTF.

The rearrangement links TRBV15 to TRBJ2-7; 10 bases agree with TRBD1. Germline assignment: CDR1 LNHNV and CDR2 YYDKDF (reference sequence). V gave up 5 bases and J gave up 6 bases; unmatched junction bases: 7. CDR3 size: 14 residues. CDR3 in amino acids: CATSGPGQGTEQYF. The DNA for the CDR3 is TGTGCCACCAGCGGGCCGGGACAGGGGACCGAGCAGTACTTC.

CDR3 region: CASSVSGIGFF. The CDR3, as DNA: TGTGCCAGCAGTGTTTCAGGGATCGGTTTCTTT. The chain couples TRBV2 to TRBJ1-1, with D perhaps TRBD1 (5 bases). Germline V gene data show CDR1 as SNHLY and CDR2 as FYNNEI. This CDR3 has 11 amino acids. Trimming pared 4 bases from V and 13 bases from J, leaving 13 bases between. The entire variable domain, with the rest obtained from reference TRBV2 and TRBJ1-1, is as follows: EPEVTQTPSHQVTQMGQEVILRCVPISNHLYFYWYRQILGQKVEFLVSFYNNEISEKSEIFDDQFSVERPDGSNFTLKIRSTKLEDSAMYFCASSVSGIGFFGQGTRLTVV.

The J gene is TRBJ2-2, the V gene TRBV13, with a tentative D call TRBD2 (5 bases). The CDR3 is 15 residues long. Germline CDR1 and CDR2: PRHDT and FYEKMQ (reference sequence). V was trimmed by 5 bases and J by 2 bases, leaving 12 bases between them. The CDR3 DNA follows: TGTGCCAGCAGCAAGAGGACTGGCAACACCGGGGAGCTGTTTTTT. Protein: CASSKRTGNTGELFF.

This clone was detected once. This chain joins TRBV5-4 and TRBJ1-6; the D is unclear. The CDR3 has 14 amino acids. V gave up 0 bases and J gave up 7 bases, with 8 bases separating them. Germline V CDR1 and CDR2: SGHNT, YYREEE (reference sequence). The CDR3, as DNA: TGTGCCAGCAGCTTGGAGGAGGGAAATTCACCCCTCCACTTT. It translates to CASSLEEGNSPLHF.

J is TRBJ2-2 and V is TRBV27, with TRBD2 identical over 7 bases. This CDR3 spans 15 amino acids. Germline loops: CDR1 MNHEY, CDR2 SMNVEV (reference sequence). The V segment lost 5 bases and the J segment 6 bases; nucleotides outside the gene matches: 9. The chain's CDR3 is CASSPALGRAGELFF. The CDR3, as DNA: TGTGCCAGCAGTCCAGCACTGGGGAGGGCCGGGGAGCTGTTTTTT.

This chain's CDR3 is CASSPGTSTGELFF. CDR3 in DNA: TGCGCCAGCAGCCCCGGGACTTCCACCGGGGAGCTGTTTTTT. V is TRBV5-1 and J is TRBJ2-2; D may be TRBD2 (6 bases). The germline V gene encodes CDR1 SGHRS and CDR2 YFSETQ. CDR3 length: 14 amino acids. V lost 4 bases to trimming and J lost 4 bases, with 11 bases between them.

This rearrangement joins TRBV4-1 to TRBJ1-4; D is possibly TRBD1 (5 bases). The germline V gene has CDR1 MGHRA and CDR2 YSYEKL. V was trimmed by 0 bases and J by 7 bases, leaving 21 bases between them. This CDR3 spans 18 amino acids. The CDR3 region has the DNA TGCGCCAGCAGCCAAGATCCCAGGCGGGGGAAGAGTGGTGAAAAACTGTTTTTT. The encoded protein is CASSQDPRRGKSGEKLFF.

This sequence joins TRBV2 and TRBJ2-1; 9 bases align to TRBD2. The ends lost 6 bases at V and 0 bases at J; junction bases unmatched: 6. The V gene's germline CDR1 is SNHLY and CDR2 FYNNEI. The CDR3 totals 16 residues. CDR3 nucleotides: TGTGCCAGCAGGGCCCTAGCGGGGCCCTCCTACAATGAGCAGTTCTTC. This codes for CASRALAGPSYNEQFF.

This sequence joins TRBV6-1 and TRBJ2-2, with D perhaps TRBD1 (5 bases). CDR3 size: 18 residues. The V end lost 1 base, the J end lost 0 bases, and 15 bases lay between the germline ends. Germline V gene data show CDR1 as MNHNS and CDR2 as SASEGT. CDR3 nucleotide sequence: TGTGCCAGCAGTGAAGATCGCATAGGGGTCACGAACACCGGGGAGCTGTTTTTT. Its protein product is CASSEDRIGVTNTGELFF.

This chain joins TRBV10-1 and TRBJ1-1; TRBD1 aligns across 8 bases. V gave up 4 bases and J gave up 8 bases; unmatched junction bases: 6. The CDR3 has 13 amino acids. Germline V gene data show CDR1 as WNHNN and CDR2 as SYGVQD (reference sequence). The DNA of the CDR3 is TGCGCCAGCAGTGCGAGGGACAGGTCGGAAGCTTTCTTT. Translated: CASSARDRSEAFF.

This chain joins TRBV5-1 and TRBJ1-6; no clear D gene. The CDR3 length is 13 residues. V gave up 4 bases and J gave up 11 bases, with 13 bases separating them. Per germline, CDR1 SGHRS and CDR2 YFSETQ. The CDR3 reads CASSPRGRPPLHF. The CDR3 DNA is TGCGCCAGCAGCCCCCGGGGTCGGCCACCCCTCCACTTT.

The genes are TRBV4-1 and TRBJ2-7; 7 bases map to TRBD2. V shed 5 bases, J shed 2 bases, and the junction held 18 bases outside the gene matches. CDR3 length equals 18 residues. CDR1 and CDR2 (germline): MGHRA, YSYEKL. The CDR3 protein is CASSEPPRDYRLTYEQYF. Written as DNA, the CDR3 is TGCGCCAGCAGCGAACCTCCACGGGACTACAGACTTACCTACGAGCAGTACTTC.

This chain joins TRBV3-1 (or the pseudogene TRBV3-2) and TRBJ1-1; no firm D call. CDR3 size: 14 residues. Germline-derived CDR1 and CDR2 are LGHDT and YNNKEL (reference sequence). V was shortened by 4 bases and J by 3 bases, with 12 bases between the two germline ends. The CDR3 DNA follows: TGTGCCAGCAGCCTAGCGGGCGGGGACACTGAAGCTTTCTTT. Protein sequence: CASSLAGGDTEAFF.

The CDR3 here is CASSEFDRGVYEQYF. In DNA form, the CDR3 reads TGTGCCAGCAGTGAATTCGACAGGGGGGTCTACGAGCAGTACTTC. The rearrangement joins TRBV2 to TRBJ2-7; TRBD1 aligns across 9 bases. The CDR3 covers 15 residues. CDR1 and CDR2 from the germline V gene are SNHLY and FYNNEI. J lost 3 bases, V lost 2 bases, and 5 bases had no gene match.

The chain has TRBV6-5 and TRBJ2-1; 8 nucleotides line up with TRBD2. The CDR3 runs 16 residues. Unmatched junction bases numbered 11, after V lost 3 bases and J lost 7 bases. The V gene's germline CDR1 is MNHEY and CDR2 SVGAGI. This chain's CDR3 is CASSYRSAGGWNEQFF. The DNA for the CDR3 is TGTGCCAGCAGTTATCGGTCGGCGGGGGGTTGGAATGAGCAGTTCTTC.

The chain couples TRBV28 to TRBJ1-2, with unresolved D. The CDR3 runs 11 residues. From germline, CDR1 is MDHEN and CDR2 SYDVKM. V was pared by 5 bases and J by 6 bases, with 7 bases between. In nucleotides, the CDR3 is TGTGCCAGCAGTCGCTGGCATGGCTACACCTTC. Its translation: CASSRWHGYTF.

The V and J genes are TRBV11-2 and TRBJ1-3; a possible D gene is TRBD1 (5 bases). V dropped 5 bases and J dropped 2 bases, with 16 bases sitting between them. Germline V lookup: CDR1 SGHAT, CDR2 FQNNGV. The length of the CDR3 is 16 residues. This chain's CDR3 is CASSPPTRVAGNTIYF. The CDR3 DNA reads as TGTGCCAGCAGCCCACCGACCAGGGTAGCTGGAAACACCATATATTTT.

The genes are TRBV4-2 and TRBJ2-2, with D tentatively TRBD2 (6 bases). The CDR3 has 16 amino acids. The V gene lost 1 base and the J gene lost 4 bases, with 13 bases spanning the gap. The V gene's germline CDR1 is LGHNA and CDR2 YNFKEQ. Here the CDR3 DNA reads TGTGCCAGCAGCCAAGGTGACGGGAGACCCACCGGGGAGCTGTTTTTT. This encodes CASSQGDGRPTGELFF.

The V gene is TRBV6-5, the J gene TRBJ2-1; tentative D call: TRBD2 (5 bases). The germline V gene encodes CDR1 MNHEY and CDR2 SVGAGI. V was trimmed by 0 bases and J by 6 bases, leaving 12 bases between them. The CDR3 runs 15 residues. CDR3 region: CASSYSGIGVNEQFF. CDR3 bases: TGTGCCAGCAGTTACTCAGGAATCGGGGTCAATGAGCAGTTCTTC.

The rearrangement uses TRBV7-6 and TRBJ2-3, with 10 bases lining up with TRBD1. This CDR3 region has 14 residues. V lost 11 bases and J lost 4; bases outside the gene matches: 9. The germline V gene has CDR1 SGHVS and CDR2 FNYEAQ. The CDR3 loop is CASTSGTGADTQYF. CDR3 DNA sequence: TGTGCCTCAACGTCTGGGACAGGGGCAGATACGCAGTATTTT.

This clone was detected only a few times. The rearrangement uses TRBV28 and TRBJ2-2, with 10 bases that match TRBD1. The CDR3 is 17 amino acids. Germline CDR1 MDHEN, CDR2 SYDVKM. V lost 2 bases to trimming and J lost 5 bases; unmatched junction nucleotides: 8. CDR3 DNA: TGTGCCAGCAGTTTACCGACAGGGGGCCTCTCAACCGGGGAGCTGTTTTTT. Amino acid sequence: CASSLPTGGLSTGELFF.

This clone appeared a few times. The rearrangement joins TRBV5-5 to TRBJ2-4, with 8 bases aligning to TRBD1. V trimming: 0 bases; J trimming: 8 bases; junction bases outside the gene matches: 7. The CDR3 contains 15 residues. Per the germline V gene, CDR1 is SGHKS and CDR2 is YYEKEE (reference sequence). The CDR3 region has the DNA TGTGCCAGCAGCTTGGACTCAGGGGGCGCGTACATTCAGTACTTC. It translates to CASSLDSGGAYIQYF.

V and J are TRBV5-1 and TRBJ2-3; 11 nucleotides line up with TRBD2. CDR3 size: 16 residues. V dropped 0 bases and J dropped 7; count of bases not matched to a gene: 7. CDR1 is SGHRS and CDR2 is YFSETQ in the germline V gene. The CDR3: CASSLEASGGQNTQYF. CDR3 DNA sequence: TGCGCCAGCAGCTTGGAGGCTAGCGGGGGGCAGAATACGCAGTATTTT.

The V call is TRBV18, the J call TRBJ2-3, with D uncertain. The V gene's germline CDR1 is KGHSH and CDR2 LQKENI. Trimming stripped 2 bases from V and 0 bases from J, with 12 bases between. CDR3 length: 16 residues. DNA of the CDR3: TGTGCCAGCTCACCATCCCGGCGGATCAGCACAGATACGCAGTATTTT. As protein: CASSPSRRISTDTQYF.

In its sample, this clone was seen once. V and J are TRBV21-1 and TRBJ1-2. TRBV21-1 counts as a pseudogene. The CDR3 has 14 amino acids. The CDR3 protein is CASSGLGQIYGYTF. DNA of the CDR3: TGTGCCAGCAGCGGACTAGGACAGATTTATGGCTACACCTTC.

V usage is TRBV18 and J usage is TRBJ2-7; 8 nucleotides match TRBD2. There are 16 residues in the CDR3. Germline CDR1 KGHSH, CDR2 LQKENI. The V segment lost 3 bases and the J segment 2 bases; nucleotides outside the gene matches: 9. The CDR3 DNA reads as TGTGCCAGCTCACCTTGGGAAGCGGGGGCTACCTACGAGCAGTACTTC. This codes for CASSPWEAGATYEQYF.

The V gene is TRBV7-8, the J gene TRBJ2-2; 7 positions agree with TRBD1. J gave up 5 bases and V 1 base, and 13 bases lay outside the gene matches. CDR1 and CDR2 from the germline V gene are SGHVS and FQNEAQ. The CDR3 sequence is 18 residues long. The CDR3 loop is CASSLGLRTGIGTGELFF. The CDR3 DNA sequence: TGTGCCAGCAGCTTAGGACTACGGACAGGCATTGGAACCGGGGAGCTGTTTTTT. The complete variable domain, with remaining parts taken from reference TRBV7-8 and TRBJ2-2, reads GAGVSQSPRYKVAKRGQDVALRCDPISGHVSLFWYQQALGQGPEFLTYFQNEAQLDKSGLPSDRFFAERPEGSVSTLKIQRTQQEDSAVYLCASSLGLRTGIGTGELFFGEGSRLTVL.